Below are 10 T cell receptor beta chains sequenced from a single sample in a study of CD8 T cells in ankylosing spondylitis. TCRdb passed the 5' RACE reads through MiXCR, listing each CDR3 protein once. The table includes around 100,000 distinct CDR3 sequences, less than 25% detected once. The sequenced sample consisted of synovial fluid, either unsorted or a sorted T cell fraction (not recorded which). The receptors were gathered from a male donor with ankylosing spondylitis.

The gene calls are TRBV20-1 and TRBJ2-2; 8 positions agree with TRBD2. The CDR3 runs 16 residues. After removal of 0 bases from V and 1 base from J, the junction contained 4 bases not matched to a gene. Germline V CDR1 and CDR2: DFQATT, SNEGSKA (reference sequence). CDR3 loop: CSARDLLAGNTGELFF. In DNA form, the CDR3 reads TGCAGTGCTAGAGATTTGCTAGCGGGGAACACCGGGGAGCTGTTTTTT.

Ten or more counts support this clonotype. The chain joins TRBV12-3 or TRBV12-4 to TRBJ2-7; 13 bases map to TRBD2. CDR3 length: 15 amino acids. V was clipped by 6 bases and J by 4 bases; unmatched bases: 6. CDR3 region: CASSRGTSGIYEQYV. As DNA, the CDR3 is TGTGCCAGCAGCCGCGGGACTAGCGGGATTTACGAGCAGTACGTC.

The genes are TRBV7-6 and TRBJ2-3; 10 bases align to TRBD2. Germline V lookup: CDR1 SGHVS, CDR2 FNYEAQ. The CDR3 runs 16 residues. Trimming cost V 1 base and J 7 bases; bases outside gene matches: 8. The CDR3 reads CASSLGGVAGGYTQYF. The CDR3 nucleotides read TGTGCCAGCAGCTTAGGAGGGGTAGCGGGAGGATATACGCAGTATTTT.

The chain is built from TRBV20-1 and TRBJ2-7; 11 bases line up with TRBD2. This CDR3 has 15 residues. Germline CDR1 is DFQATT and CDR2 is SNEGSKA (reference sequence). J lost 0 bases, V lost 3 bases, and 4 bases had no gene match. The CDR3 reads CSASYTSGSSYEQYF. The CDR3 DNA sequence: TGCAGTGCTAGTTACACTAGCGGGAGCTCCTACGAGCAGTACTTC.

This clonotype is medium-sized within its sample. This sequence joins TRBV29-1 and TRBJ2-3, with 10 bases that match TRBD2. CDR3 length: 14 amino acids. CDR1 SQVTM and CDR2 ANQGSEA come from the germline V gene. J gave up 2 bases and V 7 bases, and 6 bases lay outside the gene matches. Here the CDR3 reads CSASGTSDTDTQYF. In DNA, the CDR3 is TGCAGCGCATCCGGGACTAGCGACACAGATACGCAGTATTTT.

This clonotype was counted a few times. This rearrangement joins TRBV2 to TRBJ1-5; the D gene is possibly TRBD1 (6 bases). Trimming took off 9 bases at V and 1 base at J, with 13 bases between the two ends. This CDR3 has 14 amino acids. Looked up from germline, CDR1 is SNHLY and CDR2 is FYNNEI. The CDR3 spells CASWGAASNQPQHF. In nucleotides, the CDR3 is TGTGCCAGTTGGGGGGCGGCGAGCAATCAGCCCCAGCATTTT.

This clonotype turned up a few times. This chain joins TRBV5-5 and TRBJ1-5; D not certain. The V gene's germline CDR1 is SGHKS and CDR2 YYEKEE (reference sequence). Trimming left V 2 bases short and J 7 bases short, with 13 bases between. This CDR3 contains 14 residues. The CDR3 loop reads CASSFRARDQPQHF. In DNA, the CDR3 is TGTGCCAGCAGCTTCCGGGCCCGAGACCAGCCCCAGCATTTT.

The CDR3 is CASSRINEIGYTF. The CDR3 DNA is TGTGCCAGCTCTAGAATAAACGAGATAGGCTACACCTTC. The chain is built from TRBV18 and TRBJ1-2; no firm D call. V lost 6 bases and J lost 8, with 16 bases in between. Germline CDR1 KGHSH, CDR2 LQKENI. CDR3 length equals 13 residues.

The chain employs TRBV7-2 and TRBJ2-7, with TRBD1 identical over 9 bases. CDR1 SGHTA and CDR2 FQGNSA come from the germline V gene. There are 15 residues in the CDR3. The DNA of the CDR3 is TGTGCTTGCAGCTTAAGACAGGGGGACCCCTACGAGCAGTACTTC. It specifies CACSLRQGDPYEQYF. Full variable domain (remainder filled in from reference TRBV7-2 and TRBJ2-7): GAGVSQSPSNKVTEKGKDVELRCDPISGHTALYWYRQSLGQGLEFLIYFQGNSAPDKSGLPSDRFSAERTGGSVSTLTIQRTQQEDSAVYLCACSLRQGDPYEQYFGPGTRLTVT.

The table lists this clonotype with many counts. J is TRBJ2-3 and V is TRBV20-1; TRBD2 aligns across 9 bases. J lost 0 bases, V lost 7 bases, and 8 bases had no gene match. This CDR3 region has 15 residues. Germline V CDR1 and CDR2: DFQATT, SNEGSKA (reference sequence). The CDR3 nucleotides are TGCAGTGTTCCTAGCGGGAAAGGGAGCACAGATACGCAGTATTTT. Translated, it gives CSVPSGKGSTDTQYF.